This T cell receptor (beta chain) stems from a study of blood T cell repertoires in COVID-19. About the research overall: COVID-19 samples from acute and convalescent phases originated in the United States, Italy and Spain. From T cells, B-cell-depleted T cells, or PBMCs came the material, which was cDNA or gDNA.

The V and J ends lost 0 bases and 10 bases respectively, with 23 bases between them. The CDR3 runs 18 residues. CDR1 SGHRS and CDR2 YFSETQ come from the germline V gene. As processed by the authors: From reference gene primer amplification, estimates of nucleated cell counts were derived. TCRdb's copy holds only in-frame clones and misses some; the assay was immunoSEQ multiplex PCR. For V, J and clone size, that table is used; D and trimming come from the DNA. Among approximately 250,000 clones listed, about 87% were seen once. What was sequenced was peripheral blood. V is TRBV5-1 and J is TRBJ1-6; a possible D gene is TRBD1 (5 bases). The receptor was derived from a human donor in a cohort sampled during active COVID-19. CDR3 sequence reads: CASSLAPRRGGNDSPLHF. In DNA, the CDR3 is TGCGCCAGCAGCTTGGCCCCTCGAAGGGGAGGGAATGACTCACCCCTCCACTTT.